A single sample gave rise to the 29 T cell receptor beta chains below, sequenced in a study of shared clonotypes between healthy human individuals. Clones were sequenced by immunoSEQ multiplex PCR, and TCRdb holds only the in-frame ones, with some missing. The sample lists 2.3 million or so clones, 80% to 95% seen once, with 0.35% to 0.45% in the top ten. Sequenced input: naive CD4+ T cells from PBMCs. Subset described: CD45RA+ positively selected. These receptor sequences come from a man younger than 35 in good health. Some clones in this sample may be carry-over from other donors' samples.

Concerning this clone: This sample includes further DNA sequences coding for the same CDR3. The chain combines TRBV19 with TRBJ1-3; D unresolved. This CDR3 spans 13 amino acids. Deletions cut 7 bases from V and 0 bases from J, with 7 bases between. From germline, CDR1 is LNHDA and CDR2 SQIVND (reference sequence). The CDR3 DNA reads TGTGCCAGTACCGGTTACTCTGGAAACACCATATATTTT. This gives the protein CASTGYSGNTIYF.

The gene calls are TRBV19 and TRBJ2-3; 9 bases match TRBD2. The CDR3 has 14 amino acids. After removal of 10 bases from V and 10 bases from J, the junction contained 15 bases not matched to a gene. CDR1 and CDR2 from the germline V gene are LNHDA and SQIVND (reference sequence). Written as DNA, the CDR3 is TGTGCCATCGCGACGTCTAGCGGGACGGGGTCGCAGTATTTT. This gives the protein CAIATSSGTGSQYF.

This clone was detected only once. The genes are TRBV6-1 and TRBJ2-1; 7 bases line up with TRBD2. CDR1 is MNHNS and CDR2 is SASEGT in the germline V gene. V gave up 3 bases and J gave up 3 bases; unmatched junction bases: 5. This CDR3 comprises 15 residues. CDR3 sequence: CASSDSLASYNEQFF. The CDR3 nucleotides are TGTGCCAGCAGTGATTCACTAGCGAGCTACAATGAGCAGTTCTTC.

This clone appeared once. The CDR3 protein is CASSPTVTNTGELFF. The CDR3 DNA is TGTGCCAGCTCACCTACCGTCACGAACACCGGGGAGCTGTTTTTT. The rearrangement links TRBV18 to TRBJ2-2, with D hard to call. CDR3 length equals 15 residues. The V gene lost 3 bases and the J gene lost 0 bases, with 8 bases spanning the gap. Germline CDR1 is KGHSH and CDR2 is LQKENI.

The chain carries TRBV7-2 and TRBJ2-7; 12 positions match TRBD1. With 5 bases clipped from V and 5 bases from J, the junction kept 7 bases outside the gene matches. The CDR3 length is 15 residues. CDR1 is SGHTA and CDR2 is FQGNSA in the germline V gene. The CDR3 spells CASSRAGTGGNEQYF. The CDR3, as DNA: TGTGCCAGCAGCCGAGCCGGGACAGGGGGCAACGAGCAGTACTTC.

This chain joins TRBV18 and TRBJ1-3; TRBD1 might be the D (5 bases). CDR3 size: 18 residues. Germline assignment: CDR1 KGHSH and CDR2 LQKENI. Trimming removed 0 bases from V and 4 bases from J, with 19 bases in between. CDR3 in DNA: TGTGCCAGCTCACCACCGCCCACCTGGGACGGCCGAGGAAACACCATATATTTT. This codes for CASSPPPTWDGRGNTIYF.

J is TRBJ2-1 and V is TRBV5-4; TRBD2 agrees at 7 bases. This CDR3 has 16 amino acids. CDR1 and CDR2 (germline): SGHNT, YYREEE (reference sequence). The V gene end was trimmed by 1 base and the J gene end by 5 bases; junction bases not matched to a gene: 9. CDR3 nucleotides: TGTGCCAGCAGCTTGCCGCTAGCGGATCCTGACAATGAGCAGTTCTTC. It specifies CASSLPLADPDNEQFF.

The chain has TRBV14 and TRBJ2-5; D call uncertain. Germline values: CDR1 SGHDN, CDR2 FVKESK. V was clipped by 4 bases and J by 4 bases, with 10 bases between them. This CDR3 spans 13 amino acids. The CDR3 coding sequence is TGTGCCAGCAGCCCCGGATCCTTAGAGACCCAGTACTTC. It translates to CASSPGSLETQYF. Full variable domain (outside the CDR3, taken from reference TRBV14 and TRBJ2-5): EAGVTQFPSHSVIEKGQTVTLRCDPISGHDNLYWYRRVMGKEIKFLLHFVKESKQDESGMPNNRFLAERTGGTYSTLKVQPAELEDSGVYFCASSPGSLETQYFGPGTRLLVL.

This rearrangement joins TRBV9 to TRBJ2-3; TRBD1 matches at 7 bases. Trimming cost V 7 bases and J 4 bases; bases outside gene matches: 18. This CDR3 is 17 amino acids long. CDR1 SGDLS and CDR2 YYNGEE come from the germline V gene. The CDR3 DNA follows: TGTGCCAGCTCTGGTGGGACAGCCGCTTTTGGCGCAGATACGCAGTATTTT. Protein product: CASSGGTAAFGADTQYF.

The genes are TRBV2 and TRBJ2-3; tentative D call: TRBD2 (5 bases). V dropped 6 bases and J dropped 9 bases, with 19 bases sitting between them. Germline V gene data show CDR1 as SNHLY and CDR2 as FYNNEI. The CDR3 covers 14 residues. CDR3 nucleotide sequence: TGTGCCAGCAGGAATTTTGAGGGCGTGCGGACGCAGTATTTT. This encodes CASRNFEGVRTQYF.

The chain carries TRBV7-8 and TRBJ2-1; TRBD1 or TRBD2 may be the D gene (5 bases each). The V end was cut by 9 bases, the J end by 0 bases, with 18 bases between. Germline CDR1 is SGHVS and CDR2 is FQNEAQ. CDR3 length: 16 amino acids. The chain's CDR3 is CASTPRDPGSYNEQFF. CDR3 DNA sequence: TGTGCCAGTACTCCCAGGGACCCAGGCTCCTACAATGAGCAGTTCTTC.

The chain joins TRBV6-5 to TRBJ1-1; a weak D match, TRBD1 (5 bases). Germline values: CDR1 MNHEY, CDR2 SVGAGI. Deletions cut 2 bases from V and 4 bases from J, with 11 bases between. The CDR3 is 14 residues long. CDR3: CASSYGKGSTEAFF. The CDR3 coding sequence is TGTGCCAGCAGTTACGGCAAGGGGAGCACTGAAGCTTTCTTT.

The V call is TRBV9, the J call TRBJ2-2; D gene unclear. Trimming cost V 0 bases and J 6 bases, with 9 bases left between them. CDR3 length equals 14 residues. Looked up from germline, CDR1 is SGDLS and CDR2 is YYNGEE. CDR3 bases: TGTGCCAGCAGCGTAGTACCCGACTCCGGGGAGCTGTTTTTT. It is translated as CASSVVPDSGELFF.

This chain connects TRBV6-5 to TRBJ1-2, with TRBD1 matching 7 bases. From germline, CDR1 is MNHEY and CDR2 SVGAGI. V shed 2 bases, J shed 6 bases, and the junction held 12 bases outside the gene matches. The CDR3 loop spans 16 amino acids. The DNA for the CDR3 is TGTGCCAGCAGTTACGGTCGACAGGGTGGGATGGATGGCTACACCTTC. It specifies CASSYGRQGGMDGYTF.

The rearrangement links TRBV6-5 to TRBJ2-1; D might be TRBD2 (6 bases). CDR1 MNHEY and CDR2 SVGAGI come from the germline V gene. V was trimmed by 0 bases and J by 5 bases, leaving 14 bases between them. The CDR3 extends over 16 amino acids. CDR3 amino acids: CASSYSVASVNNEQFF. CDR3 in DNA: TGTGCCAGCAGTTACTCAGTGGCTAGCGTAAACAATGAGCAGTTCTTC.

The CDR3 spells CASSVEFGTGNTIYF. CDR3 nucleotide sequence: TGTGCCAGCAGCGTAGAGTTTGGGACCGGGAACACCATATATTTT. The chain carries TRBV9 and TRBJ1-3; D is perhaps TRBD1 (5 bases). Trimming removed 0 bases from V and 7 bases from J, with 14 bases in between. The germline CDR1 and CDR2 sequences are SGDLS and YYNGEE. The CDR3 is 15 residues long.

The gene calls are TRBV6-5 and TRBJ1-4; the D is unclear. V was clipped by 0 bases and J by 8 bases, with 10 bases between them. Germline V gene sequence: CDR1 MNHEY, CDR2 SVGAGI. The CDR3 is 14 residues long. CDR3 sequence: CASSYSREREKLFF. The CDR3 DNA follows: TGTGCCAGCAGTTACTCTAGGGAGCGGGAAAAACTGTTTTTT.

J is TRBJ2-5 and V is TRBV28, with 9 positions matching TRBD2. J was trimmed by 1 base and V by 9 bases; bases with no gene match: 6. The CDR3 totals 14 residues. From germline, CDR1 is MDHEN and CDR2 SYDVKM. This CDR3 reads CASAGGGFQETQYF. CDR3 nucleotide sequence: TGTGCCAGTGCGGGAGGGGGGTTCCAAGAGACCCAGTACTTC.

As DNA, the CDR3 is TGTGCCAGCAGCTTGGACTTCTCCTACGAGCAGTACTTC. Amino acids: CASSLDFSYEQYF. The gene calls are TRBV7-9 and TRBJ2-5; tentative D call: TRBD2 (5 bases). The J call is doubtful: the DNA matches TRBJ2-7 better. Germline CDR1 and CDR2: SEHNR and FQNEAQ (reference sequence). This CDR3 has 13 amino acids.

Comments on this clone: The same CDR3 arises from other DNA sequences in this sample as well. This chain uses TRBV18 with TRBJ2-1; the match to TRBD2 covers 7 bases. The junction had 0 bases not matched to a gene; V was cut back by 3 bases and J by 4 bases. The CDR3 length is 13 residues. Germline V gene sequence: CDR1 KGHSH, CDR2 LQKENI. The CDR3: CASSPGGYNEQFF. The CDR3 DNA is TGTGCCAGCTCACCCGGGGGGTACAATGAGCAGTTCTTC.

The V and J genes are TRBV7-9 and TRBJ2-7; D perhaps matches TRBD2 (6 bases). This CDR3 has 15 residues. The germline V gene encodes CDR1 SEHNR and CDR2 FQNEAQ (reference sequence). V was shortened by 4 bases and J by 2 bases, with 15 bases between the two germline ends. CDR3: CASSSIGTLPYEQYF. The CDR3 DNA sequence: TGTGCCAGCAGCTCGATCGGGACTTTACCCTACGAGCAGTACTTC.

J is TRBJ2-7 and V is TRBV5-1, with 7 bases lining up with TRBD1. V trimming: 5 bases; J trimming: 3 bases; junction bases outside the gene matches: 8. The CDR3 has 14 amino acids. Looked up from germline, CDR1 is SGHRS and CDR2 is YFSETQ. The CDR3 DNA is TGCGCCAGCAGATTCCCGGGACAGAGCTACGAGCAGTACTTC. It specifies CASRFPGQSYEQYF.

The chain recombines TRBV7-9 with TRBJ1-1; 10 bases are a match to TRBD1. This CDR3 is built from 14 residues. V trimming: 3 bases; J trimming: 4 bases; junction bases outside the gene matches: 2. Germline CDR1 SEHNR, CDR2 FQNEAQ (reference sequence). The CDR3 DNA reads TGTGCCAGCAGCTTCGGGACAGGGGTCACTGAAGCTTTCTTT. It codes for CASSFGTGVTEAFF.

The gene calls are TRBV6-1 and TRBJ1-4; maybe TRBD1 (6 bases). This CDR3 spans 16 amino acids. Trimming cost V 0 bases and J 5 bases, with 13 bases left between them. Germline CDR1 MNHNS, CDR2 SASEGT. This chain's CDR3 is CASSEAWDGGNEKLFF. CDR3 DNA: TGTGCCAGCAGTGAAGCATGGGACGGGGGCAATGAAAAACTGTTTTTT.

A remark on this clone: Distinct nucleotide sequences in the sample also encode this CDR3. The chain links TRBV29-1 to TRBJ1-1; no definite D call. This CDR3 has 12 residues. CDR1 is SQVTM and CDR2 is ANQGSEA in the germline V gene. Trimming stripped 6 bases from V and 1 base from J, with 9 bases between. The CDR3 loop is CSVRTGNTEAFF. The DNA of the CDR3 is TGCAGCGTCCGGACTGGGAACACTGAAGCTTTCTTT.

This chain connects TRBV7-6 to TRBJ2-7; 7 nucleotides match TRBD2. V was pared by 6 bases and J by 0 bases, with 8 bases of the junction left unmatched. This CDR3 contains 15 residues. Germline V gene data show CDR1 as SGHVS and CDR2 as FNYEAQ. Here the CDR3 reads CASSFGTTFSYEQYF. CDR3 nucleotides: TGTGCCAGCAGTTTCGGGACTACCTTCTCCTACGAGCAGTACTTC.

The chain combines TRBV7-2 with TRBJ2-1, with D unclear. The V end lost 2 bases, the J end lost 1 base, and 18 bases lay between the germline ends. Per germline, CDR1 SGHTA and CDR2 FQGNSA. This CDR3 has 18 residues. The CDR3 spells CASSLTRKSRISYNEQFF. Written as DNA, the CDR3 is TGTGCCAGCAGCTTAACTCGTAAGAGCAGGATATCCTACAATGAGCAGTTCTTC. Together with reference TRBV7-2 and TRBJ2-1, the CDR3 gives the full variable domain: GAGVSQSPSNKVTEKGKDVELRCDPISGHTALYWYRQSLGQGLEFLIYFQGNSAPDKSGLPSDRFSAERTGGSVSTLTIQRTQQEDSAVYLCASSLTRKSRISYNEQFFGPGTRLTVL.

The chain is built from TRBV29-1 and TRBJ2-5; the D is unclear. Between the trimmed V and J ends, which lost 1 base and 4 bases, there was a span of 13 bases. The germline CDR1 and CDR2 sequences are SQVTM and ANQGSEA. The CDR3 totals 14 residues. CDR3 residues: CSVEGSLYRETQYF. The DNA of the CDR3 is TGCAGCGTTGAAGGGTCGCTGTATCGAGAGACCCAGTACTTC.

This CDR3 is CASSPGLAGRTDTQYF. The CDR3 DNA follows: TGTGCCAGCAGCCCGGGACTAGCGGGACGAACAGATACGCAGTATTTT. This chain joins TRBV7-2 and TRBJ2-3, with 13 bases lining up with TRBD2. Per germline, CDR1 SGHTA and CDR2 FQGNSA. Trimming cost V 5 bases and J 3 bases; bases outside gene matches: 5. The CDR3 consists of 16 residues.